The present T cell receptor beta chain was sequenced within a study of CD8+ T cells in alopecia areata. About the research overall: A regimen of oral tofacitinib, 5 to 10 mg twice daily, was given to treated patients.

With 5 bases clipped from V and 4 bases from J, the junction kept 9 bases outside the gene matches. CDR1 is GTSNPN, CDR2 SVGIG, per germline (reference sequence). The length of the CDR3 is 16 residues. As to treatment: oral pan-JAK inhibitor, 5-10 mg twice daily. Alopecia areata patients provided lesional scalp punch biopsies and peripheral blood, both collected for the study. T lymphocytes (CD4+ and CD8+) were sorted from PBMCs. In each case, RNA was isolated and then reverse transcribed into cDNA as the sequencing template. Some clones are missing from TCRdb's copy, which holds only in-frame ones; the method was immunoSEQ multiplex PCR. The table has roughly 200,000 clones, around 60% seen once.

This sample comprised CD4+ T cells sorted from blood, obtained at week 4, from a patient treated with tofacitinib. The receptor was derived from a human donor with alopecia areata. This chain joins TRBV30 and TRBJ1-4; TRBD1 agrees at 11 bases. CDR3 sequence (DNA): TGTGCCTGGTCACGGGGACAGGGGGACCTTAATGAAAAACTGTTTTTT. Encoded protein: CAWSRGQGDLNEKLFF.